The rows below give T cell receptor beta chains drawn from one sample of a study of blood T cell repertoires in COVID-19. Assay used: immunoSEQ multiplex PCR; TCRdb lists only in-frame clones, some missing. The data show about 94,000 clones, roughly four fifths seen once. The sequencing input was peripheral blood. The receptors come from a man in his 60s with acute or convalescent COVID-19. CDR3s include the opening cysteine and the closing phenylalanine or tryptophan. A D gene is named only where the DNA matches it firmly. The size entry is marked missing in some rows and otherwise reads once, few, many or a size class.

17	TRBV29-1	once	TRBJ2-6	.	CSVEGDQVSSGANVLTF	TGCAGCGTTGAAGGAGATCAGGTCTCCTCTGGGGCCAACGTCCTGACTTTC
15	TRBV6-5	.	TRBJ2-7	TRBD1	CASSYSAGGSYEQYF	TGTGCCAGCAGTTACTCGGCAGGGGGCTCCTACGAGCAGTACTTC
12	TRBV29-1	once	TRBJ1-2	.	CSVDRTVGGYTF	TGCAGCGTTGACCGGACAGTGGGTGGCTACACCTTC
13	TRBV12-3/TRBV12-4	.	TRBJ1-5	TRBD1	CASRTGTNQPQHF	TGTGCCAGCAGGACAGGGACTAATCAGCCCCAGCATTTT
12	TRBV30	.	TRBJ1-6	.	CAWQTGNSPLHF	TGTGCCTGGCAAACAGGGAACTCACCCCTCCACTTT
13	TRBV7-9	.	TRBJ1-2	.	CASSYTTAYGYTF	TGTGCCAGCAGCTATACGACAGCCTATGGCTACACCTTC
16	TRBV21-1	.	TRBJ1-4	.	CASSKLPTGTLVELFF	TGTGCCAGCAGCAAATTACCCACCGGGACTTTGGTGGAACTGTTTTTT
15	TRBV11-2	.	TRBJ2-3	.	CASSPRRGRTDTQYF	TGTGCCAGCAGCCCGAGGCGGGGTAGGACAGATACGCAGTATTTT
11	TRBV12-3/TRBV12-4	once	TRBJ1-1	TRBD1	CASSLQGGAFF	TGTGCCAGCAGTTTACAGGGGGGAGCTTTCTTT
17	TRBV19	.	TRBJ2-6	.	CASAGQGGISGANVLTF	TGTGCCAGTGCCGGCCAGGGCGGGATTTCTGGGGCCAACGTCCTGACTTTC
14	TRBV30	.	TRBJ2-5	TRBD2	CAWNQALAEETQYF	TGTGCCTGGAATCAAGCACTAGCGGAAGAGACCCAGTACTTC
18	TRBV10-3	.	TRBJ1-2	.	CAISESEGGLPPNYGYTF	TGTGCCATCAGTGAGTCGGAAGGCGGGTTACCACCTAACTATGGCTACACCTTC
16	TRBV7-9	.	TRBJ2-2	.	CASSLLRSANTGELFF	TGTGCCAGCAGCTTACTGAGGAGCGCGAACACCGGGGAGCTGTTTTTT
13	TRBV29-1	.	TRBJ2-7	.	CSVKTGSRAEQYF	TGCAGCGTAAAAACCGGGTCACGCGCCGAGCAGTACTTC
15	TRBV24-1	.	TRBJ1-1	.	CATSERGGRNTEAFF	TGTGCCACCAGTGAACGGGGTGGTAGGAACACTGAAGCTTTCTTT
16	TRBV11-3	.	TRBJ2-2	TRBD1	CASSKSRDRVTGELFF	TGTGCCAGCAGCAAAAGCCGGGACAGGGTCACCGGGGAGCTGTTTTTT
14	TRBV5-1	.	TRBJ1-2	TRBD1	CASSQGQGSSGYTF	TGCGCCAGCAGTCAGGGACAGGGGTCGAGTGGCTACACCTTC
14	TRBV5-1	few	TRBJ2-7	TRBD1	CASSLGTGHYEQYF	TGCGCCAGCAGCTTAGGGACAGGGCACTACGAGCAGTACTTC
15	TRBV19	.	TRBJ2-7	.	CASSDPGTSYYEQYF	TGTGCCAGTAGTGATCCCGGGACATCCTACTACGAGCAGTACTTC
15	TRBV7-9	.	TRBJ2-2	.	CASSLAGAKDGELFF	TGTGCCAGCAGCTTAGCGGGGGCCAAGGACGGGGAGCTGTTTTTT
15	TRBV11-2	.	TRBJ2-1	.	CASSFTGPFYNEQFF	TGTGCCAGCAGCTTCACAGGGCCATTCTACAATGAGCAGTTCTTC
15	TRBV6-5	.	TRBJ2-3	TRBD1	CASSYWTGSTDTQYF	TGTGCCAGCAGTTACTGGACAGGGAGCACAGATACGCAGTATTTT
15	TRBV30	.	TRBJ1-5	TRBD1	CAWSVGTGGSQPQHF	TGTGCCTGGAGTGTCGGGACAGGAGGAAGTCAGCCCCAGCATTTT
14	TRBV5-1	.	TRBJ2-7	TRBD2	CASSSSGGLNEQYF	TGCGCCAGCAGCTCTAGCGGGGGGCTGAACGAGCAGTACTTC
13	TRBV7-2	.	TRBJ1-4	.	CASTLGPGEKLFF	TGTGCCAGCACACTAGGCCCGGGGGAAAAACTGTTTTTT
13	TRBV3-1/TRBV3-2	.	TRBJ1-2	.	CASSQGGTHGYTF	TGTGCCAGCAGCCAAGGCGGGACCCATGGCTACACCTTC